One and the same sample provided the 16 T cell receptor beta chains below, sequenced in a study of T cells in Graves' hyperthyroidism and ophthalmopathy. Amplified TCR beta CDR3 regions came from RNA transcripts. The TCR CDR3 was amplified in a first-round RT-PCR using the HTBI primer set. TCRdb analysed the multiplex PCR reads with MiXCR anew, one entry per CDR3 protein. The sample has hundreds of thousands of distinct CDR3 sequences, roughly 37% seen once. Material: blood. Receptors originate from a man younger than 35 with Graves' hyperthyroidism.

The chain employs TRBV29-1 and TRBJ2-2; TRBD1 agrees at 9 bases. Germline CDR1 is SQVTM and CDR2 is ANQGSEA. CDR3 size: 15 residues. V shed 8 bases, J shed 0 bases, and the junction held 7 bases outside the gene matches. The CDR3 protein is CSSRQGDTNTGELFF. The CDR3 nucleotides read TGCAGCTCAAGACAGGGGGACACGAACACCGGGGAGCTGTTTTTT.

This clonotype was observed at least ten times. CDR3 DNA sequence: TGTGCCAGTAGCATGGGGCAGATCAACACTGAAGCTTTCTTT. It specifies CASSMGQINTEAFF. The gene calls are TRBV19 and TRBJ1-1; perhaps TRBD1 as D (5 bases). The CDR3 spans 14 residues. Germline assignment: CDR1 LNHDA and CDR2 SQIVND (reference sequence). Trimming left V 6 bases short and J 2 bases short, with 13 bases between. Supplemented by reference TRBV19 and TRBJ1-1, the full variable domain reads DGGITQSPKYLFRKEGQNVTLSCEQNLNHDAMYWYRQDPGQGLRLIYYSQIVNDFQKGDIAEGYSVSREKKESFPLTVTSAQKNPTAFYLCASSMGQINTEAFFGQGTRLTVV.

There are many counts of this clonotype. V gene TRBV25-1 combines with J gene TRBJ1-5; D not resolved. Germline CDR1 and CDR2: MGHDK and SYGVNS. Deletions cut 5 bases from V and 3 bases from J, with 11 bases between. This CDR3 contains 14 residues. The DNA for the CDR3 is TGTGCCAGCAGTCAAACGGGCGACAATCAGCCCCAGCATTTT. It is translated as CASSQTGDNQPQHF.

This sequence joins TRBV12-3 or TRBV12-4 and TRBJ1-1, with 12 nucleotides matching TRBD1. Trimming took 0 bases from V and 0 from J; bases not matched to a gene: 14. The CDR3 has 21 amino acids. CDR3 sequence reads: CASSLALGDRGQSIMNTEAFF. Here the CDR3 DNA reads TGTGCCAGCAGTTTAGCGCTGGGGGACAGGGGGCAGTCAATAATGAACACTGAAGCTTTCTTT.

The table lists this clonotype with a few counts. The CDR3 DNA follows: TGTGCCAGCAGAGAGGGCGGGAACACTGAAGCTTTCTTT. Translation: CASREGGNTEAFF. This chain connects TRBV9 to TRBJ1-1; no definite D call. The CDR3 is 13 amino acids. V lost 5 bases to trimming and J lost 1 base, with 9 bases between them. The V gene's germline CDR1 is SGDLS and CDR2 YYNGEE.

The chain uses TRBV7-6 and TRBJ1-6; 12 positions match TRBD1. The V gene's germline CDR1 is SGHVS and CDR2 FNYEAQ. After removal of 5 bases from V and 19 bases from J, the junction contained 18 bases not matched to a gene. The CDR3 contains 16 residues. CDR3 bases: TGTGCCAGCAGCGAAGCCGGGACAGGGGGCGATTCACTCCTGCACTTT. Protein sequence: CASSEAGTGGDSLLHF.

The genes are TRBV19 and TRBJ2-3; 7 positions agree with TRBD1. CDR3 size: 14 residues. Germline CDR1 LNHDA, CDR2 SQIVND (reference sequence). V dropped 6 bases and J dropped 0; count of bases not matched to a gene: 3. CDR3 residues: CASSRDRSTDTQYF. CDR3 in DNA: TGTGCCAGTAGCCGGGACAGAAGCACAGATACGCAGTATTTT.

This sequence joins TRBV9 and TRBJ2-5, with 8 nucleotides matching TRBD1. The CDR3 is 15 residues long. V gave up 4 bases and J gave up 4 bases; unmatched junction bases: 9. Germline V CDR1 and CDR2: SGDLS, YYNGEE. CDR3 in amino acids: CASSTQGRGRETQYF. In DNA form, the CDR3 reads TGTGCCAGCAGCACCCAGGGCAGGGGGCGAGAGACCCAGTACTTC.

Ten or more counts support this clonotype. The rearrangement uses TRBV20-1 and TRBJ1-1; D unresolved. CDR1 is DFQATT, CDR2 SNEGSKA, per germline (reference sequence). This CDR3 region has 12 residues. V gave up 3 bases and J gave up 1 base, with 6 bases separating them. The CDR3 sequence is CSASRANTEAFF. CDR3 sequence (DNA): TGCAGTGCTAGTAGGGCGAACACTGAAGCTTTCTTT.

This clonotype was detected only a few times. The V and J genes are TRBV7-8 and TRBJ1-1; D is ambiguous. CDR1 SGHVS and CDR2 FQNEAQ come from the germline V gene. V was trimmed by 1 base and J by 11 bases, leaving 8 bases between them. This CDR3 has 11 amino acids. CDR3 amino acids: CASSLGYDAFF. The CDR3 region has the DNA TGTGCCAGCAGCTTAGGTTACGATGCTTTCTTT.

This clonotype came up many times. The CDR3 DNA sequence: TGCAGTGCTAGAGATACGGGGGGAGGTATGAATTCACCCCTCCACTTT. It specifies CSARDTGGGMNSPLHF. The rearrangement joins TRBV20-1 to TRBJ1-6, with D tentatively TRBD1 (5 bases). The CDR3 totals 16 residues. Germline V gene data show CDR1 as DFQATT and CDR2 as SNEGSKA (reference sequence). V lost 0 bases, J lost 7 bases, and 16 bases lay in between.

The sample holds a few counts of this clonotype. The V gene is TRBV20-1, the J gene TRBJ1-1; tentatively, D is TRBD1 (5 bases). CDR3 length: 18 residues. V lost 0 bases to trimming and J lost 0 bases, with 20 bases between them. CDR1 is DFQATT, CDR2 SNEGSKA, per germline (reference sequence). The chain's CDR3 is CSARDHEWGRSMNTEAFF. The CDR3 DNA follows: TGCAGTGCTAGAGATCATGAGTGGGGACGGTCCATGAACACTGAAGCTTTCTTT.

About this clonotype itself: Germline is not matched at one junction end, which may reflect a read error. V gene TRBV7-2 combines with J gene TRBJ2-6, with 9 nucleotides matching TRBD1. The CDR3 is 13 residues long. CDR1 and CDR2 from the germline V gene are SGHTA and FQGNSA. The CDR3 protein is CASSFDRGYTEAF. The CDR3 nucleotides read TGTGCCAGCAGCTTCGACAGGGGGTACACTGAAGCTTTC.

This clonotype was seen more than once but under ten times. The chain combines TRBV19 with TRBJ2-7; 10 bases fit TRBD2. Germline loops: CDR1 LNHDA, CDR2 SQIVND (reference sequence). The CDR3 loop spans 15 amino acids. The J segment lost 2 bases and the V segment lost 5 bases, leaving 6 bases of the junction unmatched. The CDR3 sequence is CASSPRTSGTYEQYF. Here the CDR3 DNA reads TGTGCCAGTAGTCCACGGACTAGCGGAACCTACGAGCAGTACTTC.

In the case of this clonotype: Given a much more abundant clone one base away, this may be a read error. The CDR3 nucleotides read TGTGCCAGCATCCCGGGACAGGGGGCAGGAACTGAAGCTTTCTTT. Its translation is CASIPGQGAGTEAFF. The chain links TRBV7-3 to TRBJ1-1; 12 nucleotides match TRBD1. Germline loops: CDR1 SGHTA, CDR2 FQGTGA. The CDR3 covers 15 residues. Germline trimming cut 7 bases from V and 5 bases from J; bases unmatched to any gene: 8.

This clonotype was found a few times. The chain combines TRBV6-6 with TRBJ2-5, with 7 bases lining up with TRBD1. Germline CDR1 MNHNY, CDR2 SVGAGI (reference sequence). V shed 2 bases and J 3 bases; nucleotides not matched to a gene: 6. The CDR3 loop spans 15 amino acids. The CDR3 sequence is CASSYPGTDKETQYF. CDR3 DNA: TGTGCCAGCAGTTACCCCGGGACAGACAAAGAGACCCAGTACTTC.